Presented here are 15 T cell receptor beta chains from one specimen sequenced in a study of CD8+ T cells in alopecia areata. In each case, RNA was isolated and then reverse transcribed into cDNA as the sequencing template. Assay used: immunoSEQ multiplex PCR; TCRdb lists only in-frame clones, some missing. Of 270,000 or so clones in the sample, 58% were seen once. Treatment: oral pan-JAK inhibitor, 5-10 mg twice daily. The source material was CD4+ T cells sorted from blood, sampled at week 24, from a patient treated with tofacitinib. The receptors were gathered from a human donor with alopecia areata.

The V call is TRBV27, the J call TRBJ2-3; possibly TRBD1 for D (6 bases). The CDR3 sequence is 17 residues long. From germline, CDR1 is MNHEY and CDR2 SMNVEV (reference sequence). Trimming cost V 2 bases and J 3 bases, with 18 bases left between them. CDR3: CASSLRRPGERTDTQYF. The CDR3 DNA is TGTGCCAGCAGTTTACGGAGGCCAGGGGAGAGGACAGATACGCAGTATTTT.

This chain links TRBV4-1 with TRBJ2-2; the D is unclear. Per the germline V gene, CDR1 is MGHRA and CDR2 is YSYEKL. There are 16 residues in the CDR3. Trimming removed 0 bases at V and 1 base at J, with 9 bases between. In nucleotides, the CDR3 is TGCGCCAGCAGCCAAGAACTGCGGAAGAACACCGGGGAGCTGTTTTTT. Amino acids: CASSQELRKNTGELFF.

This clone was seen only a few times. This chain links TRBV2 with TRBJ2-3; TRBD2 matches at 10 bases. Germline CDR1 and CDR2: SNHLY and FYNNEI. The length of the CDR3 is 13 residues. Trimming at V came to 6 bases and at J to 4 bases, leaving 1 base not matched to a gene. The DNA for the CDR3 is TGTGCCAGCAGGAGCGGGGGGGCAGATACGCAGTATTTT. Translating gives CASRSGGADTQYF. The whole variable domain, filled in from reference TRBV2 and TRBJ2-3, reads EPEVTQTPSHQVTQMGQEVILRCVPISNHLYFYWYRQILGQKVEFLVSFYNNEISEKSEIFDDQFSVERPDGSNFTLKIRSTKLEDSAMYFCASRSGGADTQYFGPGTRLTVL.

This chain connects TRBV5-6 to TRBJ1-1; D may be TRBD1 (5 bases). V was pared by 4 bases and J by 2 bases, with 12 bases between. This CDR3 comprises 14 residues. Germline loops: CDR1 SGHDT, CDR2 YYEEEE. CDR3 in amino acids: CASSPPQGNTEAFF. The CDR3 DNA reads as TGTGCCAGCAGCCCCCCCCAGGGAAACACTGAAGCTTTCTTT.

This chain connects TRBV4-1 to TRBJ1-2; 9 positions agree with TRBD1. CDR1 and CDR2 from the germline V gene are MGHRA and YSYEKL. The CDR3 contains 14 residues. The ends lost 3 bases at V and 7 bases at J; junction bases unmatched: 6. CDR3 amino acids: CASSQGQGGFGYTF. In nucleotides, the CDR3 is TGCGCCAGCAGCCAGGGACAGGGAGGGTTTGGCTACACCTTC.

This clone was counted between two and nine times. This chain connects TRBV5-1 to TRBJ2-2; the D gene is possibly TRBD2 (5 bases). The CDR3 runs 15 residues. Trimming stripped 3 bases from V and 2 bases from J, with 11 bases between. In germline, CDR1 is SGHRS, CDR2 YFSETQ. The CDR3 coding sequence is TGCGCCAGCAGCTCGAGGGCAGGCAACACCGGGGAGCTGTTTTTT. It is translated as CASSSRAGNTGELFF.

This sequence joins TRBV5-1 and TRBJ1-1; D call uncertain. The CDR3 runs 13 residues. Germline V gives CDR1 SGHRS, CDR2 YFSETQ. V lost 0 bases, J lost 4 bases, and 7 bases lay in between. The CDR3 nucleotides are TGCGCCAGCAGCTTGGAGTCGGTCACTGAAGCTTTCTTT. It specifies CASSLESVTEAFF.

The chain carries TRBV6-5 and TRBJ2-1, with 9 bases matching TRBD2. The CDR3 covers 14 residues. The V gene end was trimmed by 5 bases and the J gene end by 2 bases; junction bases not matched to a gene: 1. Germline V gene lookup returns CDR1 MNHEY and CDR2 SVGAGI. The chain's CDR3 is CASSRTSAYNEQFF. DNA for the CDR3: TGTGCCAGCAGTAGGACTAGCGCCTACAATGAGCAGTTCTTC.

This clone was detected only a few times. The chain joins TRBV5-4 to TRBJ2-7; D tentatively fits TRBD1 or TRBD2 (5 bases each). The germline V and J ends were trimmed by 0 bases and 2 bases, with 15 bases remaining between them. The CDR3 extends over 16 amino acids. From germline, CDR1 is SGHNT and CDR2 YYREEE (reference sequence). The CDR3 protein is CASSLGGTGPTYEQYF. CDR3 DNA sequence: TGTGCCAGCAGCTTGGGAGGAACGGGGCCCACCTACGAGCAGTACTTC.

The count of this clone is one. The chain is built from TRBV5-1 and TRBJ1-2; D may be TRBD1 (5 bases). Trimming took off 6 bases at V and 6 bases at J, with 21 bases between the two ends. Per the germline V gene, CDR1 is SGHRS and CDR2 is YFSETQ. This CDR3 contains 15 residues. This CDR3 is CASTLPAGKEDGYTF. DNA of the CDR3: TGCGCCAGCACCCTGCCGGCAGGGAAAGAGGATGGCTACACCTTC.

This clone was seen only a few times. The J gene is TRBJ2-2, the V gene TRBV19; D is ambiguous. The V end was cut by 6 bases, the J end by 2 bases, with 10 bases between. The CDR3 sequence is 14 residues long. Germline CDR1 and CDR2: LNHDA and SQIVND (reference sequence). The CDR3 region has the DNA TGTGCCAGTAGCGCGACCGCTAACACCGGGGAGCTGTTTTTT. Protein product: CASSATANTGELFF.

This clone was seen a handful of times. The gene calls are TRBV6-5 and TRBJ1-5, with D perhaps matching TRBD1 (5 bases). The ends were cut back, 2 bases at V and 0 bases at J, with 8 bases in the middle. The CDR3 sequence is 15 residues long. Germline V CDR1 and CDR2: MNHEY, SVGAGI. The CDR3 sequence is CASSYTGLSNQPQHF. The CDR3 bases are TGTGCCAGCAGTTACACAGGTCTTAGCAATCAGCCCCAGCATTTT.

The V gene is TRBV29-1, the J gene TRBJ2-1, with 7 bases that match TRBD2. Germline V gene sequence: CDR1 SQVTM, CDR2 ANQGSEA. With 3 bases clipped from V and 2 bases from J, the junction kept 10 bases outside the gene matches. The CDR3 extends over 16 amino acids. The CDR3 is CSVEWRGLHTYNEQFF. For the CDR3, the DNA is TGCAGCGTTGAGTGGCGGGGGTTACACACCTACAATGAGCAGTTCTTC.

This clone appeared many times. The chain couples TRBV7-6 to TRBJ1-1; 7 nucleotides agree with TRBD1. The J segment lost 0 bases and the V segment lost 5 bases, leaving 21 bases of the junction unmatched. The CDR3 length is 20 residues. Per germline, CDR1 SGHVS and CDR2 FNYEAQ. CDR3 nucleotides: TGTGCCAGCAGCCCCCAGGGAGGAATCACGGGAGGGGGCATGAACACTGAAGCTTTCTTT. Its protein is CASSPQGGITGGGMNTEAFF.

Turning to this clone: This may arise from a read error, as a much more abundant clone is one base away. V gene TRBV6-1 combines with J gene TRBJ1-2; D remains ambiguous. Looked up from germline, CDR1 is MNHNS and CDR2 is SASEGT. CDR3 length: 9 residues. V was shortened by 5 bases and J by 6 bases, with 1 base between the two germline ends. The CDR3 DNA is TGTGCCAGCAGTAATGGCTACACCTTC. It yields the protein CASSNGYTF.